The rows below give T cell receptor beta chains drawn from one sample of a study of T-cell memory formation after mild COVID-19. MiXCR was run by TCRdb on the 5' RACE reads, yielding one entry per CDR3 protein. The sample consists of roughly 450,000 distinct CDR3 sequences, about 20% of them appearing once. The material sequenced was PBMCs or a T cell subset sorted from them (not recorded which). Source of these receptors: an adult woman who had mild COVID-19 (a few samples of this study predate the infection). Cell type and time point are not known. CDR3s include the opening cysteine and the closing phenylalanine or tryptophan. The order of the fields is D gene, clone size, V gene, J gene, CDR3 DNA, CDR3 protein. D genes are given only for firm matches. Rows give clone size only sometimes, using once, few, many, or a class for an expanded clone.

TRBD2	NA	TRBV24-1	TRBJ2-5	TGTGCCACCAGTGAGCAAAGCGGGAGTGATAAAGAGACCCAGTACTTC	CATSEQSGSDKETQYF
TRBD1	few	TRBV6-5	TRBJ2-7	TGTGCCAGCAGGACAGGGTCTTACGAGCAGTACTTC	CASRTGSYEQYF
TRBD1	few	TRBV7-2	TRBJ1-3	TGTGCCAGCAGTCGGACAGGGCTCTCTGGAAACACCATATATTTT	CASSRTGLSGNTIYF
TRBD2	many	TRBV6-2/TRBV6-3	TRBJ2-1	TGTGCCAGCAGTCTTCTAGCGGGGCCCAATGAGCAGTTCTTC	CASSLLAGPNEQFF
TRBD1	NA	TRBV7-6	TRBJ2-7	TGTGCCAGCAGCTTATGGGTTTCGGGACAGGGGATTACCTACGAGCAGTACTTC	CASSLWVSGQGITYEQYF
NA	NA	TRBV9	TRBJ2-1	TGTGCCAGCGCAGGGTCTCTGTTCTATGAGCAGTTCTTC	CASAGSLFYEQFF
NA	few	TRBV6-5	TRBJ1-1	TGTGCCAGCTTCCCCCCGGCACACACTGAAGCTTTCTTT	CASFPPAHTEAFF
NA	NA	TRBV6-6	TRBJ1-1	TGTGCCAGCCTCCCCCCCCAGGGTATGAACACTGAAGCTTTCTTT	CASLPPQGMNTEAFF
NA	few	TRBV12-3/TRBV12-4	TRBJ2-5	TGTGCCAGCAGTTCGGGCCCTCCACACCAAGAGACCCAGTACTTC	CASSSGPPHQETQYF
NA	NA	TRBV6-1	TRBJ1-6	TGTGCCAGTAACACCAATTCACCCCTCCACTTT	CASNTNSPLHF
TRBD2	NA	TRBV30	TRBJ2-1	TGTGCCTGGAGTCAGGGACTAGCATTTTCATTGGGGCAGTTCTTC	CAWSQGLAFSLGQFF
NA	many	TRBV5-4	TRBJ2-1	TGTGCCAGCAGCATTTACAATGAGCAGTTCTTC	CASSIYNEQFF
NA	few	TRBV3-1	TRBJ1-2	TGTGCCAGCAGCCAAGATCGTCAACAGCAAAACTATGGCTACACCTTC	CASSQDRQQQNYGYTF
TRBD1	few	TRBV9	TRBJ2-7	TGTGCCAGCAGCGTAGCGGACAGGGGGCACGAGCAGTACTTC	CASSVADRGHEQYF
TRBD1	few	TRBV24-1	TRBJ1-6	TGTGCCACCAGTGATTCCGGACAGGGGGCCTCTTCACCCCTCCACTTT	CATSDSGQGASSPLHF
TRBD1	NA	TRBV11-2	TRBJ1-2	TGTGCCAGCAGCTCCCGGGACAGGGCCGACCGAACCTTC	CASSSRDRADRTF
NA	NA	TRBV29-1	TRBJ2-1	TGCAGCGTATCGGGTCTAGTTGGGTACAATGAGCAGTTCTTC	CSVSGLVGYNEQFF
NA	NA	TRBV5-1	TRBJ2-7	TGCGCCAGCAGCTTGGAGCCCCTTTACGAGCAGTACTTC	CASSLEPLYEQYF
NA	few	TRBV20-1	TRBJ2-7	TGCAGTGCTAGAATTTCGGCTCTAAGCTCCTACGAGCAGTACTTC	CSARISALSSYEQYF
TRBD2	few	TRBV20-1	TRBJ2-1	TGCAGTGCTAGAGCTGTAGGCGGGGGGGTGTTTGAGTTCTTC	CSARAVGGGVFEFF
NA	NA	TRBV7-9	TRBJ1-1	TGTGCCAGCAGCCGGGCCGCAGGGCTGAACACTGAAGCTTTCTTT	CASSRAAGLNTEAFF
TRBD2	NA	TRBV3-1	TRBJ2-3	TGTGCCAGCAGGGGATGGCTGGCGGGGGAGGGTACGCAGTATTTT	CASRGWLAGEGTQYF
NA	many	TRBV4-1	TRBJ2-2	TGCGCCAGCAGCCAAGATGCGGGGTTGAGGAGTGCCGGGGAGCTGTTTTTT	CASSQDAGLRSAGELFF
NA	NA	TRBV12-3/TRBV12-4	TRBJ1-1	TGTGCCAGCAGCTATATCACTGAAGCTTTCTTT	CASSYITEAFF
TRBD2	few	TRBV3-1	TRBJ2-7	TGTGCCAGCAGCCAAGAAAGTTTAGGGACTAGCGGGAGCTACGAGCAGTACTTC	CASSQESLGTSGSYEQYF
NA	few	TRBV3-1	TRBJ2-7	TGTGCCAGCAGCGGTTGGGGCACCCTGATGGGCGAGCAGTACTTC	CASSGWGTLMGEQYF
NA	NA	TRBV9	TRBJ2-3	TGTGCCAGCAGCGTAGGCGGGCCGCAGTATTTT	CASSVGGPQYF
NA	NA	TRBV20-1	TRBJ2-5	TGCAGTGCTAGACACATAGAGACCCAGTACTTC	CSARHIETQYF
NA	NA	TRBV20-1	TRBJ2-1	TGCAGTGCTCCTAGGGGGGGGACCTACAATGAGCAGTTCTTC	CSAPRGGTYNEQFF
TRBD2	NA	TRBV5-4	TRBJ2-1	TGTGCCAGCACCCTAGCGGGTCCCAATGAGCAGTTCTTC	CASTLAGPNEQFF
TRBD1	few	TRBV20-1	TRBJ1-1	TGCAGTGCTAGAGGCAGGGGGCTTGAAGCTTTCTTT	CSARGRGLEAFF
NA	NA	TRBV4-1	TRBJ2-7	TGCGCCAGCAGGTACGACCCGGGGGCTGGCAGCGAGCAGTACTTC	CASRYDPGAGSEQYF
TRBD2	few	TRBV7-9	TRBJ2-1	TGTGCCAGCAGCTTAGGTTCGAGCGGGAGTACCAATGAGCAGTTCTTC	CASSLGSSGSTNEQFF
TRBD2	few	TRBV7-8	TRBJ2-1	TGTGCCAGCAGCTTAATAGCGGGAGGGCCCAAAGGGAATGAGCAGTTCTTC	CASSLIAGGPKGNEQFF
NA	NA	TRBV27	TRBJ1-1	TGTGCCAGCAGTCCCACCGTGGCGCCTTTCACTGAAGCTTTCTTT	CASSPTVAPFTEAFF